This T cell receptor beta chain was recovered during a study of blood T cell repertoires in COVID-19. This CDR3 has 13 amino acids. The V end lost 5 bases, the J end lost 1 base, and 9 bases lay between the germline ends. The germline gives CDR1 SGHNT, CDR2 YENEEA. The protocol was immunoSEQ multiplex PCR, while the TCRdb copy is restricted to in-frame clones and leaves out a portion. Of some 430,000 clones in the sample, around 90% were seen once. The origin of this receptor is a man younger than 35 who had recovered from COVID-19. What was sequenced was PBMCs or T cells enriched from blood (not recorded which). The chain couples TRBV11-3 to TRBJ2-7; D possibly corresponds to TRBD1 (5 bases). Here the CDR3 reads CASSGHLSYEQYF. DNA of the CDR3: TGTGCCAGCAGCGGACACCTATCCTACGAGCAGTACTTC.